A single sample gave rise to the 14 T cell receptor beta chains below, sequenced in a study of blood T cell repertoires in COVID-19. TCRdb's copy holds only in-frame clones and misses some; the assay was immunoSEQ multiplex PCR. The repertoire holds 95,000 or so clones, with around 88% as singletons. Sequenced sample: peripheral blood. The receptors come from a man older than 75 with active or convalescent COVID-19.

This sequence joins TRBV29-1 and TRBJ2-7; 9 nucleotides match TRBD1. There are 12 residues in the CDR3. V was pared by 3 bases and J by 9 bases, with 6 bases of the junction left unmatched. Germline assignment: CDR1 SQVTM and CDR2 ANQGSEA. CDR3 nucleotide sequence: TGCAGCGTTGATACAGGGGGCGAAGGGCAGTACTTC. It encodes CSVDTGGEGQYF.

This clone was counted once. This chain links TRBV7-6 with TRBJ2-7, with TRBD2 as a possible D gene (7 bases). V lost 0 bases and J 9 bases, leaving 12 bases between the germline ends. The CDR3 has 13 residues. Germline loops: CDR1 SGHVS, CDR2 FNYEAQ. The CDR3 region has the DNA TGTGCCAGCAGCTTAGCGTCGGGGGGCCGGCAGTACTTC. This codes for CASSLASGGRQYF.

The chain has TRBV27 and TRBJ2-7, with a tentative D call TRBD2 (6 bases). This CDR3 contains 14 residues. In germline, CDR1 is MNHEY, CDR2 SMNVEV (reference sequence). Trimming took 9 bases from V and 6 from J, leaving 21 bases between them. CDR3 nucleotides: TGTGCCAGTCGATCAATTCGACTAGGCGTCGAGCAGTACTTC. It specifies CASRSIRLGVEQYF.

The V call is TRBV12-5, the J call TRBJ2-1; 7 bases align to TRBD1. CDR3 length equals 16 residues. Trimming cost V 5 bases and J 9 bases; bases outside gene matches: 16. The germline gives CDR1 LGHNT, CDR2 FRNRAP. As DNA, the CDR3 is TGTGCTAGTGGTGACGGGACAGATCCTTCGAACACTGAGCAGTTCTTC. Its translation: CASGDGTDPSNTEQFF.

This rearrangement joins TRBV3-1 (or the pseudogene TRBV3-2) to TRBJ1-5, with 12 positions matching TRBD1. Per germline, CDR1 LGHDT and CDR2 YNNKEL (reference sequence). This CDR3 comprises 15 residues. With V trimmed by 4 bases and J by 6 bases, 4 bases remained unmatched. CDR3 sequence: CASSPPGQGAQPQHF. The CDR3 DNA is TGTGCCAGCAGCCCTCCGGGACAGGGGGCTCAGCCCCAGCATTTT.

The chain is built from TRBV10-3 and TRBJ1-3; 9 bases align to TRBD1. The length of the CDR3 is 16 residues. The V gene end was trimmed by 6 bases and the J gene end by 4 bases; junction bases not matched to a gene: 10. Germline V gene sequence: CDR1 ENHRY, CDR2 SYGVKD. CDR3 sequence (DNA): TGTGCCATCAGAAGCACACAGGGGGCATCAGGAAACACCATATATTTT. Translated, it gives CAIRSTQGASGNTIYF.

The chain couples TRBV24-1 to TRBJ1-2, with 7 positions matching TRBD1. Germline V gene data show CDR1 as KGHDR and CDR2 as SFDVKD. Trimming at V came to 0 bases and at J to 8 bases, leaving 17 bases not matched to a gene. This CDR3 region has 18 residues. Here the CDR3 reads CATSDLAKGTDKFGGYTF. As DNA, the CDR3 is TGTGCCACCAGTGATTTGGCTAAAGGGACAGACAAATTCGGAGGCTACACCTTC.

J is TRBJ2-7 and V is TRBV12-5; 10 nucleotides line up with TRBD1. This CDR3 comprises 14 residues. CDR1 LGHNT and CDR2 FRNRAP come from the germline V gene. Losses at the gene ends were 6 bases for V and 6 bases for J; bases not matched to a gene: 8. CDR3 in DNA: TGTGCTAGTGGCTCGGGACAGGGGTTACGCGAGCAGTACTTC. This encodes CASGSGQGLREQYF.

The chain couples TRBV5-6 to TRBJ2-3, with D tentatively TRBD2 (5 bases). The CDR3 consists of 16 residues. Trimming removed 0 bases from V and 3 bases from J, with 14 bases in between. CDR1 and CDR2 (germline): SGHDT, YYEEEE. The CDR3 protein is CASSLGGPRGTDTQYF. The CDR3 DNA sequence: TGTGCCAGCAGCTTGGGTGGGCCCCGCGGGACAGATACGCAGTATTTT.

The chain has TRBV19 and TRBJ2-2, with a weak D call TRBD2 (6 bases). Trimming left V 11 bases short and J 0 bases short, with 19 bases between. In germline, CDR1 is LNHDA, CDR2 SQIVND (reference sequence). The CDR3 has 16 amino acids. The CDR3 loop is CASSKGLLANTGELFF. In DNA form, the CDR3 reads TGTGCCTCCTCAAAGGGACTTCTCGCGAACACCGGGGAGCTGTTTTTT. The whole variable domain, remainder taken from reference TRBV19 and TRBJ2-2, is DGGITQSPKYLFRKEGQNVTLSCEQNLNHDAMYWYRQDPGQGLRLIYYSQIVNDFQKGDIAEGYSVSREKKESFPLTVTSAQKNPTAFYLCASSKGLLANTGELFFGEGSRLTVL.

The chain is built from TRBV6-2 or TRBV6-3 and TRBJ2-2, with 12 bases lining up with TRBD2. The length of the CDR3 is 18 residues. The germline CDR1 and CDR2 sequences are MNHEY and SVGEGT. Losses at the gene ends were 0 bases for V and 7 bases for J; bases not matched to a gene: 9. CDR3 bases: TGTGCCAGCAGTTACTCGAGGAGACTAGCGGGAGCGAGCGGGGAGCTGTTTTTT. This translates into CASSYSRRLAGASGELFF.

The chain joins TRBV15 to TRBJ2-7, with D unclear. Germline-derived CDR1 and CDR2 are LNHNV and YYDKDF (reference sequence). Deletions cut 5 bases from V and 2 bases from J, with 19 bases between. The CDR3 length is 16 residues. The chain's CDR3 is CATSAFFSSKPYEQYF. In nucleotides, the CDR3 is TGTGCCACCAGCGCTTTTTTTTCTTCTAAACCCTACGAGCAGTACTTC.

The rearrangement joins TRBV2 to TRBJ1-1, with a possible D match to TRBD1 (6 bases). The CDR3 spans 14 residues. The germline V and J ends were trimmed by 6 bases and 1 base, with 12 bases remaining between them. Germline CDR1 is SNHLY and CDR2 is FYNNEI. CDR3 nucleotides: TGTGCCAGCAGGACCCAGGGGCGGAACACTGAAGCTTTCTTT. Translated, it gives CASRTQGRNTEAFF. Full variable domain (rest looked up from reference TRBV2 and TRBJ1-1): EPEVTQTPSHQVTQMGQEVILRCVPISNHLYFYWYRQILGQKVEFLVSFYNNEISEKSEIFDDQFSVERPDGSNFTLKIRSTKLEDSAMYFCASRTQGRNTEAFFGQGTRLTVV.

This clone occurred once. The chain employs TRBV18 and TRBJ2-3, with 7 bases identical to TRBD1. Germline loops: CDR1 KGHSH, CDR2 LQKENI. V was pared by 3 bases and J by 1 base, with 4 bases of the junction left unmatched. The length of the CDR3 is 15 residues. The DNA for the CDR3 is TGTGCCAGCTCACCCAACGGACAGGGCACAGATACGCAGTATTTT. Its translation is CASSPNGQGTDTQYF.